The TCR beta chain described here comes from a study of T cell responses to AZD1222 COVID-19 vaccine. Study results and caveats: Spike as a whole was targeted by vaccine-associated CD4 TCRs, dominant at 160-218 and 743-854.

The CDR3 extends over 14 amino acids. V shed 0 bases, J shed 11 bases, and the junction held 9 bases outside the gene matches. In germline, CDR1 is SGHRS, CDR2 YFSETQ. The assay was immunoSEQ multiplex PCR, and TCRdb's table has in-frame clones only and misses some. This sample carries around 99,000 clones, around 90% of them seen once, and the ten largest clones take over 9.5%. On this clone itself: Its antigen is still unknown.

The receptor was derived from an adult in good health. The specimen comprised peripheral blood, sampled on day 0 of AZD1222 vaccination. This chain connects TRBV5-1 to TRBJ1-1; 8 bases are shared with TRBD1. CDR3 in amino acids: CASSLDSPGGRAFF. For the CDR3, the DNA is TGCGCCAGCAGCTTGGATTCCCCAGGGGGCAGGGCTTTCTTT.